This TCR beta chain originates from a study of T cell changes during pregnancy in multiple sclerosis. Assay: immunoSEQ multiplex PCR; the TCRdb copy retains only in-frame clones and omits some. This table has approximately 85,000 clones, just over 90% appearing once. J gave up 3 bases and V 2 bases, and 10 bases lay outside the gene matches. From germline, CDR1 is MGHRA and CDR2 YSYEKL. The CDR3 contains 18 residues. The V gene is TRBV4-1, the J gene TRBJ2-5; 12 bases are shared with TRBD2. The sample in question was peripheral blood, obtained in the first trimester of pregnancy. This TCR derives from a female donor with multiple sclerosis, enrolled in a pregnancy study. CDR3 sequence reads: CASSQNVWGLAGEETQYF. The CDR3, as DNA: TGCGCCAGCAGCCAAAATGTGTGGGGACTAGCGGGTGAAGAGACCCAGTACTTC.